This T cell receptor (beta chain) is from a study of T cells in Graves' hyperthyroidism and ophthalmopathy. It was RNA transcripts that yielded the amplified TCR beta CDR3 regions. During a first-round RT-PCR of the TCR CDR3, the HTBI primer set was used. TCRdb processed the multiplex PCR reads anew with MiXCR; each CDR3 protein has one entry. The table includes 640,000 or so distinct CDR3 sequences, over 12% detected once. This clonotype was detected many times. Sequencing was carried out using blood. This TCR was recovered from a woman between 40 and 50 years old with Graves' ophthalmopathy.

The CDR3 bases are TGTGCCAGCAGTATCTGGGCCGGGGAGCTGTTTTTT. It translates to CASSIWAGELFF. The chain is built from TRBV6-2 or TRBV6-3 and TRBJ2-2; D is undetermined. Trimming pared 5 bases from V and 6 bases from J, leaving 7 bases between. Germline loops: CDR1 MNHEY, CDR2 SVGEGT. The CDR3 extends over 12 amino acids.